Listed below are T cell receptor beta chains from one sample, sequenced in a study of OX40 agonist ivuxolimab in advanced cancers. This table comes from immunoSEQ multiplex PCR, and its TCRdb copy is limited to in-frame clones, with some not included. Among roughly 48,000 clones listed, 85% to 90% were seen once. The specimen was CD4+ or CD8+ T cells sorted from blood, collected in a trial of the OX40 agonist ivuxolimab. The receptor source for this set is an adult with an advanced solid tumor such as melanoma, head and neck, liver or kidney cancer. CDR3s include the opening cysteine and the closing phenylalanine or tryptophan. Each record gives: V gene, J gene, D gene, clone size, CDR3 DNA, CDR3 protein. The D gene is left open where the match is weak. Not every row has a clone size; where given, it reads once, few, many or a size class.

V gene: TRBV7-9
J gene: TRBJ2-5
D gene: TRBD1
clone size: NA
CDR3 DNA: TGTGCCAGCAGCTTGACACAGGGGCATCGGGAGACCCAGTACTTC
CDR3 protein: CASSLTQGHRETQYF

V gene: TRBV7-9
J gene: TRBJ2-7
D gene: NA
clone size: NA
CDR3 DNA: TGTGCCAGCAGCCCTAAAATAGTGGGACTTGATTACGAGCAGTACTTC
CDR3 protein: CASSPKIVGLDYEQYF

V gene: TRBV7-2
J gene: TRBJ2-7
D gene: NA
clone size: NA
CDR3 DNA: TGTGCCAGCAGCTACTTTAACTACGAGCAGTACTTC
CDR3 protein: CASSYFNYEQYF

V gene: TRBV6-5
J gene: TRBJ2-1
D gene: NA
clone size: NA
CDR3 DNA: TGTGCCAGCAGACTGGGACCAAACAATGAGCAGTTCTTC
CDR3 protein: CASRLGPNNEQFF

V gene: TRBV5-1
J gene: TRBJ2-5
D gene: NA
clone size: NA
CDR3 DNA: TGCGCCAGCAGCTTGGCTCCAGGGTCGCAAGAGACCCAGTACTTC
CDR3 protein: CASSLAPGSQETQYF

V gene: TRBV28
J gene: TRBJ1-1
D gene: NA
clone size: NA
CDR3 DNA: TGTGCCAGCAGTTTCGTGAACACTGAAGCTTTCTTT
CDR3 protein: CASSFVNTEAFF

V gene: TRBV5-8
J gene: TRBJ1-1
D gene: NA
clone size: NA
CDR3 DNA: TGTGCCAGCGGATTAACCATGAACACTGAAGCTTTCTTT
CDR3 protein: CASGLTMNTEAFF

V gene: TRBV7-3
J gene: TRBJ1-4
D gene: TRBD1
clone size: NA
CDR3 DNA: TGTGCCAGCAGCTTCCAGGGACAGTGGAATGAAAAACTGTTTTTT
CDR3 protein: CASSFQGQWNEKLFF

V gene: TRBV5-1
J gene: TRBJ2-2
D gene: NA
clone size: NA
CDR3 DNA: TGCGCCAGCAGCTTGGTCACAGGGGAGGACGGGGAGCTGTTTTTT
CDR3 protein: CASSLVTGEDGELFF

V gene: TRBV5-1
J gene: TRBJ2-7
D gene: NA
clone size: NA
CDR3 DNA: TGCGCCAGCAGCACGAGCTCCTACGAGCAGTACTTC
CDR3 protein: CASSTSSYEQYF

V gene: TRBV2
J gene: TRBJ2-3
D gene: TRBD1
clone size: NA
CDR3 DNA: TGTGCCAGCAGTGCTGATCAGGGGGCCAAGTGGGGCACAGATACGCAGTATTTT
CDR3 protein: CASSADQGAKWGTDTQYF

V gene: TRBV28
J gene: TRBJ2-2
D gene: NA
clone size: NA
CDR3 DNA: TGTGCCAGCAATTTCCCTGGGCAATCTTACACCGGGGAGCTGTTTTTT
CDR3 protein: CASNFPGQSYTGELFF

V gene: TRBV30
J gene: TRBJ2-7
D gene: NA
clone size: NA
CDR3 DNA: TGTGCCGTATGGACGGAGATATACGAGCAGTACTTC
CDR3 protein: CAVWTEIYEQYF

V gene: TRBV7-8
J gene: TRBJ2-1
D gene: NA
clone size: NA
CDR3 DNA: TGTGCCAGCAGCTTAGGGTCCAGGGAGAATGAGCAGTTCTTC
CDR3 protein: CASSLGSRENEQFF

V gene: TRBV28
J gene: TRBJ2-1
D gene: TRBD2
clone size: NA
CDR3 DNA: TGTGCCAGTGGGCTAGCGGGGAACAATGAGCAGTTCTTC
CDR3 protein: CASGLAGNNEQFF

V gene: TRBV7-6
J gene: TRBJ2-7
D gene: NA
clone size: NA
CDR3 DNA: TGTGCCAGCAGCCTCGGAGACCCCCGCGACGAGCAGTACTTC
CDR3 protein: CASSLGDPRDEQYF

V gene: TRBV27
J gene: TRBJ1-1
D gene: NA
clone size: NA
CDR3 DNA: TGTGCCAGCAGTTTACGTGGGGGAGGGACCGCTTTCTTT
CDR3 protein: CASSLRGGGTAFF

V gene: TRBV19
J gene: TRBJ1-1
D gene: NA
clone size: few
CDR3 DNA: TGTGCCAGTTCGGGGGGAGGTGGCTCTTTCTTT
CDR3 protein: CASSGGGGSFF

V gene: TRBV19
J gene: TRBJ2-3
D gene: TRBD1
clone size: few
CDR3 DNA: TGTGCCAGTAGTATCCGGGACAGAGCAGTAGATACGCAGTATTTT
CDR3 protein: CASSIRDRAVDTQYF

V gene: TRBV5-6
J gene: TRBJ2-2
D gene: TRBD1
clone size: NA
CDR3 DNA: TGTGCCAGCAGCTTCGAACAGGGGGCCACCGGGGAGCTGTTTTTT
CDR3 protein: CASSFEQGATGELFF

V gene: TRBV28
J gene: TRBJ2-2
D gene: TRBD1
clone size: NA
CDR3 DNA: TGTGCCAGCAGTTTAGGGACAGGGGGCACCGGGGAGCTGTTTTTT
CDR3 protein: CASSLGTGGTGELFF

V gene: TRBV29-1
J gene: TRBJ2-7
D gene: TRBD2
clone size: NA
CDR3 DNA: TGCAGCGTTGAAGACGTCCCATTGGGCGGGGGGTCCTACGAGCAGTACTTC
CDR3 protein: CSVEDVPLGGGSYEQYF

V gene: TRBV20-1
J gene: TRBJ1-1
D gene: NA
clone size: NA
CDR3 DNA: TGCAGTGCCGCGGCAGGGAATGAAGCTTTCTTT
CDR3 protein: CSAAAGNEAFF